Listed here are 24 T cell receptor beta chains from one sample, sequenced in a study of CD8 T cells in ankylosing spondylitis. Study conclusions and caveats: Seemingly distinctive of ankylosing spondylitis blood was a TCR beta motif formed by eight highly homologous variants.

What these receptors recognize is not known. TCRdb passed the 5' RACE reads through MiXCR, listing each CDR3 protein once. The sample has 390,000 or so distinct CDR3 sequences, approximately 20% seen once. The sample taken for sequencing was blood, either unsorted or a sorted T cell fraction (not recorded which). The receptors stem from a male donor with ankylosing spondylitis.

CDR3 residues: CASSALGGIATDTQYF. In DNA, the CDR3 is TGTGCCAGCAGCGCCTTAGGCGGGATTGCCACAGATACGCAGTATTTT. The gene calls are TRBV7-2 and TRBJ2-3, with a possible D match to TRBD2 (6 bases). V was cut by 5 bases and J by 2 bases, with 17 bases left in between. CDR3 length: 16 amino acids. Per germline, CDR1 SGHTA and CDR2 FQGNSA.

This clonotype was observed a handful of times. The chain has TRBV2 and TRBJ2-2; a possible D gene is TRBD2 (6 bases). CDR3 length: 14 residues. The V gene lost 6 bases and the J gene lost 6 bases, with 14 bases spanning the gap. Per germline, CDR1 SNHLY and CDR2 FYNNEI. This chain's CDR3 is CASSATSHSGELFF. The CDR3 nucleotides are TGTGCCAGCAGCGCGACTAGTCACTCCGGGGAGCTGTTTTTT.

This clonotype was counted a few times. The CDR3 loop reads CSVEGQSSGANVLTF. The CDR3 DNA reads TGCAGCGTTGAGGGACAGAGTTCTGGGGCCAACGTCCTGACTTTC. The chain has TRBV29-1 and TRBJ2-6; 7 positions match TRBD1. V was pared by 3 bases and J by 1 base, with 3 bases of the junction left unmatched. The CDR3 covers 15 residues. The germline CDR1 and CDR2 sequences are SQVTM and ANQGSEA.

This chain connects TRBV9 to TRBJ1-6, with D uncertain. In germline, CDR1 is SGDLS, CDR2 YYNGEE. The germline V and J ends were trimmed by 3 bases and 9 bases, with 10 bases remaining between them. CDR3 length equals 13 residues. The CDR3: CASSANYGSPLHF. The CDR3 region has the DNA TGTGCCAGCAGCGCAAATTACGGTTCACCCCTCCACTTT.

The chain links TRBV29-1 to TRBJ2-7; D may be TRBD1 or TRBD2 (5 bases each). In germline, CDR1 is SQVTM, CDR2 ANQGSEA. V was pared by 0 bases and J by 6 bases, with 9 bases between. CDR3 size: 12 residues. CDR3 protein: CSVEEWGSEQYF. The CDR3 DNA follows: TGCAGCGTTGAAGAGTGGGGGTCCGAGCAGTACTTC.

This clonotype was seen a few times. The rearrangement links TRBV12-3 or TRBV12-4 to TRBJ1-2; 12 bases agree with TRBD1. CDR3 length: 17 amino acids. Losses at the gene ends were 2 bases for V and 4 bases for J; bases not matched to a gene: 8. CDR3 nucleotide sequence: TGTGCCAGCAGTTTACGCCTTTGGGACAGGGGGCTCTATGGCTACACCTTC. Translated, it gives CASSLRLWDRGLYGYTF.

The rearrangement joins TRBV6-1 to TRBJ2-1; 7 positions agree with TRBD2. In germline, CDR1 is MNHNS, CDR2 SASEGT. This CDR3 comprises 14 residues. The ends lost 6 bases at V and 7 bases at J; junction bases unmatched: 9. CDR3 region: CASRSRGDWNEQFF. The CDR3 DNA follows: TGTGCCAGCAGAAGCCGGGGGGATTGGAATGAGCAGTTCTTC.

The rearrangement uses TRBV2 and TRBJ1-1; 8 bases align to TRBD1. CDR1 is SNHLY, CDR2 FYNNEI, per germline. The V and J ends lost 6 bases and 4 bases, in that order; junction bases with no gene match: 4. CDR3 length: 13 amino acids. CDR3 coding DNA: TGTGCCAGCAGCGTCGACAGGGGCACTGAAGCTTTCTTT. Encoded protein: CASSVDRGTEAFF. The whole variable domain, remainder taken from reference TRBV2 and TRBJ1-1, is EPEVTQTPSHQVTQMGQEVILRCVPISNHLYFYWYRQILGQKVEFLVSFYNNEISEKSEIFDDQFSVERPDGSNFTLKIRSTKLEDSAMYFCASSVDRGTEAFFGQGTRLTVV.

This chain uses TRBV7-9 with TRBJ2-1; 7 nucleotides match TRBD2. Germline lookup yields CDR1 SEHNR and CDR2 FQNEAQ (reference sequence). The J segment lost 3 bases and the V segment lost 1 base, leaving 9 bases of the junction unmatched. CDR3 length equals 17 residues. CDR3 nucleotide sequence: TGTGCCAGCAGCTTAGTGCGGGAGCACCCTCTCTACAATGAGCAGTTCTTC. Translation: CASSLVREHPLYNEQFF. Full variable domain (remainder filled in from reference TRBV7-9 and TRBJ2-1): DTGVSQNPRHKITKRGQNVTFRCDPISEHNRLYWYRQTLGQGPEFLTYFQNEAQLEKSRLLSDRFSAERPKGSFSTLEIQRTEQGDSAMYLCASSLVREHPLYNEQFFGPGTRLTVL.

The V call is TRBV20-1, the J call TRBJ1-2, with a tentative D call TRBD1 (6 bases). Between the trimmed V and J ends, which lost 5 bases and 0 bases, there was a span of 19 bases. Per germline, CDR1 DFQATT and CDR2 SNEGSKA (reference sequence). CDR3 length: 16 residues. Here the CDR3 reads CSADYPRQATNYGYTF. DNA of the CDR3: TGCAGTGCTGATTACCCGAGACAGGCTACTAACTATGGCTACACCTTC.

This chain uses TRBV4-1 with TRBJ2-7; D perhaps matches TRBD2 (6 bases). The V gene lost 0 bases and the J gene lost 3 bases, with 12 bases spanning the gap. The CDR3 contains 15 residues. Germline V gene data show CDR1 as MGHRA and CDR2 as YSYEKL. CDR3 DNA: TGCGCCAGCAGCCAAGAACCCCTGACTAGCTACGAGCAGTACTTC. This translates into CASSQEPLTSYEQYF.

This clonotype was counted a few times. V and J are TRBV29-1 and TRBJ1-1, with a weak D call TRBD1 (5 bases). CDR3 size: 13 residues. The V end lost 1 base, the J end lost 2 bases, and 8 bases lay between the germline ends. CDR1 SQVTM and CDR2 ANQGSEA come from the germline V gene. The CDR3 loop is CSVEARANTEAFF. CDR3 coding DNA: TGCAGCGTTGAAGCCAGGGCCAACACTGAAGCTTTCTTT. The entire variable domain, with the rest obtained from reference TRBV29-1 and TRBJ1-1, is as follows: SAVISQKPSRDICQRGTSLTIQCQVDSQVTMMFWYRQQPGQSLTLIATANQGSEATYESGFVIDKFPISRPNLTFSTLTVSNMSPEDSSIYLCSVEARANTEAFFGQGTRLTVV.

This rearrangement joins TRBV3-1 to TRBJ2-2, with a weak D call TRBD2 (5 bases). The germline V gene has CDR1 LGHDT and CDR2 YNNKEL (reference sequence). CDR3 length: 16 amino acids. The ends were cut back, 0 bases at V and 0 bases at J, with 8 bases in the middle. The CDR3, as DNA: TGTGCCAGCAGCCAAGATCGGGGAGCGAACACCGGGGAGCTGTTTTTT. This translates into CASSQDRGANTGELFF.

This rearrangement joins TRBV27 to TRBJ1-1, with 7 bases matching TRBD1. This CDR3 is built from 14 residues. Germline CDR1 and CDR2: MNHEY and SMNVEV (reference sequence). Trimming took 6 bases from V and 3 from J; bases not matched to a gene: 7. CDR3 sequence: CASSLRDRYTEAFF. The CDR3, as DNA: TGTGCCAGCAGCCTTCGGGACAGATACACTGAAGCTTTCTTT.

This rearrangement joins TRBV3-1 to TRBJ1-6; D is uncertain. CDR1 is LGHDT and CDR2 is YNNKEL in the germline V gene (reference sequence). V lost 4 bases and J lost 4, with 8 bases in between. This CDR3 has 14 residues. The CDR3 nucleotides read TGTGCCAGCAGCCCGACACTTTATAATTCACCCCTCCACTTT. This translates into CASSPTLYNSPLHF. The complete variable domain, with remaining parts taken from reference TRBV3-1 and TRBJ1-6, reads DTAVSQTPKYLVTQMGNDKSIKCEQNLGHDTMYWYKQDSKKFLKIMFSYNNKELIINETVPNRFSPKSPDKAHLNLHINSLELGDSAVYFCASSPTLYNSPLHFGNGTRLTVT.

This rearrangement joins TRBV4-1 to TRBJ2-2, with 7 bases lining up with TRBD1. Trimming cost V 1 base and J 0 bases; bases outside gene matches: 2. CDR1 is MGHRA, CDR2 YSYEKL, per germline. This CDR3 has 16 amino acids. The DNA for the CDR3 is TGCGCCAGCAGCCAAGTCGGACAGGCGAACACCGGGGAGCTGTTTTTT. It translates to CASSQVGQANTGELFF.

The chain links TRBV6-5 to TRBJ2-1, with a possible D match to TRBD1 (5 bases). The CDR3 consists of 14 residues. Trimming removed 0 bases from V and 11 bases from J, with 14 bases in between. CDR1 is MNHEY, CDR2 SVGAGI, per germline. This chain's CDR3 is CASSYSRPAGKQFF. CDR3 bases: TGTGCCAGCAGTTACTCTAGACCGGCAGGGAAGCAGTTCTTC.

In its sample, this clonotype was seen a few times. The chain is built from TRBV4-1 and TRBJ1-4; TRBD1 agrees at 9 bases. The CDR3 extends over 18 amino acids. Germline assignment: CDR1 MGHRA and CDR2 YSYEKL. Trimming cost V 0 bases and J 0 bases; bases outside gene matches: 5. CDR3 amino acids: CASSQDLRQGATNEKLFF. The CDR3 coding sequence is TGCGCCAGCAGCCAAGATCTCAGACAGGGGGCAACTAATGAAAAACTGTTTTTT.

This clonotype was seen ten or more times. This rearrangement joins TRBV5-1 to TRBJ1-1; D call uncertain. The V end was cut by 0 bases, the J end by 5 bases, with 11 bases between. The CDR3 consists of 14 residues. In germline, CDR1 is SGHRS, CDR2 YFSETQ. The CDR3: CASSLVSERTEAFF. CDR3 DNA: TGCGCCAGCAGCTTGGTTTCCGAGAGGACTGAAGCTTTCTTT.

Ten or more counts support this clonotype. The CDR3 region has the DNA TGCAGCGCCGAGGAAGGATACGAGCAGTACTTC. The encoded protein is CSAEEGYEQYF. The chain has TRBV29-1 and TRBJ2-7; D unclear. This CDR3 spans 11 amino acids. Germline V gives CDR1 SQVTM, CDR2 ANQGSEA. V lost 7 bases and J lost 4, with 11 bases in between.

The chain links TRBV10-3 to TRBJ2-2; TRBD1 agrees at 8 bases. Germline assignment: CDR1 ENHRY and CDR2 SYGVKD. This CDR3 region has 15 residues. V trimming: 4 bases; J trimming: 4 bases; junction bases outside the gene matches: 5. The CDR3: CAISGWTGLTGELFF. CDR3 sequence (DNA): TGTGCCATCAGTGGATGGACAGGGCTCACCGGGGAGCTGTTTTTT.

This sequence joins TRBV20-1 and TRBJ1-1, with D perhaps TRBD1 (6 bases). Germline lookup yields CDR1 DFQATT and CDR2 SNEGSKA (reference sequence). The CDR3 covers 15 residues. V dropped 0 bases and J dropped 4 bases, with 15 bases sitting between them. In DNA, the CDR3 is TGCAGTGCTAGAGATCCTAGCAGGGGTGGCACTGAAGCTTTCTTT. It encodes CSARDPSRGGTEAFF.

V and J are TRBV20-1 and TRBJ2-7; D might be TRBD2 (5 bases). Germline assignment: CDR1 DFQATT and CDR2 SNEGSKA (reference sequence). V was cut by 1 base and J by 4 bases, with 11 bases left in between. CDR3 size: 13 residues. The CDR3 DNA sequence: TGCAGTGCTAGAGTCGGGATAAGGTACGAGCAGTACTTC. This translates into CSARVGIRYEQYF.

This chain links TRBV10-3 with TRBJ2-1; the D is unclear. The CDR3 is 15 residues long. The ends were cut back, 10 bases at V and 1 base at J, with 17 bases in the middle. The germline CDR1 and CDR2 sequences are ENHRY and SYGVKD. The CDR3: CATTPGRTSYNEQFF. The CDR3 nucleotides are TGTGCCACCACCCCTGGGCGGACGTCCTACAATGAGCAGTTCTTC.